These T cell receptor beta chains were read from a single sample in a study of blood T cell repertoires in COVID-19. TCRdb's copy holds only in-frame clones and misses some; the assay was immunoSEQ multiplex PCR. This table holds about 60,000 clones, 80% to 90% found once. The specimen sequenced was peripheral blood. These receptors were taken from a human donor with active COVID-19. The donor label of this sample is uncertain. Each CDR3 is given with its conserved first and last residue. D genes are given only for firm matches. Clone size, where shown, is once, few, many, or a class for clones that have expanded.

TRBJ1-6 . TRBD1 TRBV2 CARTGVNSPLHF TGTGCCAGGACAGGGGTCAATTCACCCCTCCACTTT
TRBJ1-6 once TRBD1 TRBV30 CAWDRVSSPLHF TGTGCCTGGGACAGGGTTAGTTCACCCCTCCACTTT
TRBJ1-2 . . TRBV28 CASSLGGFYGYTF TGTGCCAGCAGTTTAGGGGGCTTCTATGGCTACACCTTC
TRBJ2-7 . . TRBV10-3 CAIMPTGKNEQYF TGTGCCATCATGCCCACAGGGAAGAACGAGCAGTACTTC
TRBJ1-4 . TRBD1 TRBV6-5 CASRPRTGEGEKLFF TGTGCCAGCAGACCTCGGACAGGGGAAGGGGAAAAACTGTTTTTT
TRBJ2-7 once . TRBV28 CASSPPGLPYEQYF TGTGCCAGCAGTCCGCCGGGACTCCCCTACGAGCAGTACTTC
TRBJ1-1 . TRBD1 TRBV28 CASKGGWSGTGFTEAFF TGTGCCAGCAAAGGGGGTTGGTCCGGGACAGGATTCACTGAAGCTTTCTTT
TRBJ2-1 . . TRBV7-9 CASSRADEQFF TGTGCCAGCAGCAGGGCCGATGAGCAGTTCTTC
TRBJ2-3 . TRBD2 TRBV7-2 CASTDRLATDTQYF TGTGCCAGCACCGATCGACTAGCGACAGATACGCAGTATTTT
TRBJ2-7 . . TRBV10-2 CASSGSGNSPEQYF TGCGCCAGCAGTGGAAGCGGAAACAGTCCCGAGCAGTACTTC
TRBJ2-7 . TRBD2 TRBV13 CASSLGLAEQYF TGTGCCAGCAGCCTGGGACTAGCTGAGCAGTACTTC
TRBJ2-3 . . TRBV29-1 CSVDLETTDTQYF TGCAGCGTTGATCTAGAGACCACAGATACGCAGTATTTT
TRBJ2-1 . TRBD2 TRBV30 CAWSVWASGEYNEQFF TGTGCCTGGAGTGTATGGGCTAGCGGGGAATACAATGAGCAGTTCTTC
TRBJ2-7 . . TRBV18 CASSPPAAGSYEQYF TGTGCCAGCTCACCCCCGGCAGCGGGCTCCTACGAGCAGTACTTC
TRBJ2-7 . . TRBV7-9 CASSLLSGTYEQYF TGTGCCAGCAGCTTATTATCAGGGACCTACGAGCAGTACTTC
TRBJ1-5 . TRBD1 TRBV30 CAWTPGQGERSIKPQHF TGTGCCTGGACCCCGGGGCAGGGGGAAAGATCAATCAAGCCCCAGCATTTT
TRBJ1-2 . . TRBV5-6 CASSFGRRPLDGYTF TGTGCCAGCAGCTTTGGACGGAGGCCTCTTGATGGCTACACCTTC
TRBJ2-4 . TRBD2 TRBV7-4 CASSLEVVSGLAGTAKNIQYF TGTGCCAGCAGCTTAGAAGTAGTCTCCGGACTAGCGGGAACAGCCAAAAACATTCAGTACTTC
TRBJ2-1 . . TRBV7-6 CASSLLGGHAPPTSYNEQFF TGTGCCAGCAGCTTGCTAGGCGGACACGCTCCCCCGACTAGCTACAATGAGCAGTTCTTC
TRBJ1-5 . . TRBV6-5 CASRPDSTQPQHF TGTGCCAGCAGACCGGACAGCACCCAGCCCCAGCATTTT
TRBJ2-1 . TRBD2 TRBV7-2 CASSLAPPLGGRGGWYEQFF TGTGCCAGCAGCTTAGCTCCCCCTCTAGGTGGGCGGGGGGGCTGGTATGAGCAGTTCTTC
TRBJ2-1 . TRBD2 TRBV19 CASSIASGGAPYNEQFF TGTGCCAGTAGTATAGCGAGCGGGGGGGCCCCCTACAATGAGCAGTTCTTC
TRBJ2-5 . TRBD1 TRBV12-5 CASGLRQTGGSETQYF TGTGCTAGTGGTTTGAGACAGACAGGGGGAAGTGAGACCCAGTACTTC
TRBJ2-7 . TRBD2 TRBV7-2 CASSLEGLAPYEQYF TGTGCCAGCAGCTTAGAGGGACTAGCACCCTACGAGCAGTACTTC
TRBJ1-2 . . TRBV5-4 CASSLQKGDYNGYTF TGTGCCAGCAGCTTGCAAAAGGGGGATTACAATGGCTACACCTTC
TRBJ2-7 . . TRBV7-9 CASSLGEPWGESYEQYF TGTGCCAGCAGCTTAGGCGAGCCCTGGGGGGAATCCTACGAGCAGTACTTC
TRBJ1-2 . . TRBV15 CATSAGSNYGYTF TGTGCCACCAGTGCAGGGTCAAACTATGGCTACACCTTC
TRBJ2-1 . TRBD2 TRBV19 CASSDAGGRAYEQFF TGTGCCAGTAGTGACGCTGGCGGGAGGGCCTATGAGCAGTTCTTC
TRBJ2-7 . . TRBV4-2 CASSHLSSGVAYEQYF TGTGCCAGCAGCCATCTTAGCTCGGGAGTAGCCTACGAGCAGTACTTC
TRBJ2-2 few . TRBV18 CASHGGVGEELFF TGTGCCAGCCATGGAGGGGTCGGGGAGGAGCTGTTTTTT
TRBJ1-2 . TRBD1 TRBV6-5 CASIRGTQGTYTF TGTGCCAGCATTAGAGGTACACAGGGGACCTACACCTTC
TRBJ1-1 . . TRBV29-1 CSAGLGGTEAFF TGCAGCGCTGGGCTGGGTGGGACTGAAGCTTTCTTT
TRBJ2-7 once TRBD1 TRBV19 CASSSVGQGAYEQYF TGTGCCAGTAGTAGTGTAGGACAGGGGGCCTACGAGCAGTACTTC
TRBJ2-2 . TRBD1 TRBV3-1/TRBV3-2 CASSRYGTGGTGELFF TGTGCCAGCAGCCGCTATGGGACAGGGGGCACCGGGGAGCTGTTTTTT
TRBJ2-3 . TRBD1 TRBV10-2 CASNPDRGPEDTQYF TGCGCCAGCAATCCGGACAGGGGGCCTGAAGATACGCAGTATTTT
TRBJ2-7 . . TRBV15 CATSREEGSYEQYF TGTGCCACCAGCAGGGAGGAGGGCTCCTACGAGCAGTACTTC
TRBJ2-2 . . TRBV10-3 CAISKGQANTGELFF TGTGCCATCAGCAAGGGACAAGCGAACACCGGGGAGCTGTTTTTT
TRBJ2-3 . . TRBV5-4 CASSLASTDTQYF TGTGCCAGCAGCTTGGCAAGCACAGATACGCAGTATTTT
TRBJ2-6 . TRBD1 TRBV19 CASSPSGTGTGANVLTF TGTGCCAGTAGTCCCTCCGGGACAGGGACTGGGGCCAACGTCCTGACTTTC
TRBJ1-3 . . TRBV28 CASSPAQGSGNTIYF TGTGCCAGCAGTCCTGCCCAGGGGTCCGGAAACACCATATATTTT
TRBJ2-1 . . TRBV27 CASSLSRGGGNEQFF TGTGCCAGCAGTTTATCCCGGGGCGGAGGGAATGAGCAGTTCTTC
TRBJ2-5 once TRBD1 TRBV7-9 CASRPTGGETQYF TGTGCCAGCAGACCAACAGGGGGGGAGACCCAGTACTTC
TRBJ2-7 once TRBD1 TRBV5-6 CASSGDRGSLGEQYF TGTGCCAGCAGCGGGGACAGGGGGAGCCTTGGCGAGCAGTACTTC
TRBJ2-7 . . TRBV27 CASSFFGEEQYF TGTGCCAGCAGTTTTTTTGGGGAGGAGCAGTACTTC
TRBJ2-5 . . TRBV27 CASSPRDTLETQYF TGTGCCAGCAGTCCTCGGGACACACTAGAGACCCAGTACTTC
TRBJ2-7 . TRBD2 TRBV11-1 CASSHFGAGTYEQYF TGTGCCAGCAGTCATTTCGGAGCGGGGACCTACGAGCAGTACTTC
TRBJ2-1 . TRBD1 TRBV2 CARGIGQGSYNEQFF TGTGCCAGGGGGATCGGACAGGGTTCCTACAATGAGCAGTTCTTC
TRBJ2-5 few . TRBV2 CASSERGGVIPETQYF TGTGCCAGCAGTGAAAGGGGCGGGGTGATCCCAGAGACCCAGTACTTC
TRBJ2-7 . TRBD1 TRBV6-5 CASSYSDRGSYEQYF TGTGCCAGCAGTTACTCCGACAGGGGGTCCTACGAGCAGTACTTC
TRBJ1-1 . . TRBV30 CAWRRGLPRDEAFF TGTGCCTGGAGAAGAGGACTCCCTAGAGATGAAGCTTTCTTT
TRBJ2-3 . . TRBV18 CASSPSRLTSTDTQYF TGTGCCAGCTCACCGTCACGACTGACTAGCACAGATACGCAGTATTTT
TRBJ2-1 . TRBD2 TRBV29-1 CSVAWGGYNEQFF TGCAGCGTTGCTTGGGGAGGGTACAATGAGCAGTTCTTC
TRBJ2-7 . TRBD1 TRBV6-5 CASRRDRAHEQYF TGTGCCAGCAGGCGGGACAGGGCCCACGAGCAGTACTTC
TRBJ2-6 once TRBD2 TRBV7-9 CASSLGGLAGSGANVLTF TGTGCCAGCAGCTTAGGGGGACTAGCGGGATCTGGGGCCAACGTCCTGACTTTC
TRBJ1-1 . . TRBV11-2 CASSLGSGWTEAFF TGTGCCAGCAGCTTAGGGTCAGGGTGGACTGAAGCTTTCTTT
TRBJ1-4 . . TRBV29-1 CSVGTGTDEKLFF TGCAGCGTCGGAACAGGGACGGATGAAAAACTGTTTTTT
TRBJ1-5 . . TRBV27 CASTSRGGGTNQPQHF TGTGCCAGCACCTCCCGGGGAGGGGGGACCAATCAGCCCCAGCATTTT
TRBJ2-2 . . TRBV7-8 CASSLYLPRGSLRSGELFF TGTGCCAGCAGCCTATATCTACCCCGGGGGAGCCTGAGGTCCGGGGAGCTGTTTTTT
TRBJ1-6 . . TRBV28 CASSTSTGRGSPLHF .
TRBJ1-4 . . TRBV5-1 CASSFREPNEKLFF TGCGCCAGCAGCTTCCGGGAACCTAATGAAAAACTGTTTTTT